A single sample gave rise to the 29 T cell receptor beta chains below, sequenced in a study of shared clonotypes between healthy human individuals. Here immunoSEQ multiplex PCR was the method, and the copy in TCRdb shows in-frame clones only, minus some. Of under 1,100,000 clones in the sample, 60% to 80% were seen once. The sequenced sample consisted of memory CD4+ T cells sorted from blood. Subset specified: CD45RA-negative fraction. These receptors originate from a young man in good health.

V gene TRBV11-2 combines with J gene TRBJ2-1; D might be TRBD1 (7 bases). V dropped 6 bases and J dropped 6 bases, with 12 bases sitting between them. The CDR3 is 13 amino acids. Germline V gene sequence: CDR1 SGHAT, CDR2 FQNNGV. CDR3 protein: CASRPGGLNEQFF. The CDR3 nucleotides are TGTGCCAGCAGGCCAGGGGGGCTCAATGAGCAGTTCTTC. The full variable domain, completed using reference TRBV11-2 and TRBJ2-1, is EAGVAQSPRYKIIEKRQSVAFWCNPISGHATLYWYQQILGQGPKLLIQFQNNGVVDDSQLPKDRFSAERLKGVDSTLKIQPAKLEDSAVYLCASRPGGLNEQFFGPGTRLTVL.

The chain is built from TRBV7-6 and TRBJ1-6; a weak D match, TRBD1 (5 bases). Trimming took off 1 base at V and 14 bases at J, with 12 bases between the two ends. This CDR3 spans 13 amino acids. Germline V gene data show CDR1 as SGHVS and CDR2 as FNYEAQ. DNA for the CDR3: TGTGCCAGCAGCTTAGGACTGGGGGGGGCCCTCCACTTT. Residues: CASSLGLGGALHF. The complete variable domain, with remaining parts taken from reference TRBV7-6 and TRBJ1-6, reads GAGVSQSPRYKVTKRGQDVALRCDPISGHVSLYWYRQALGQGPEFLTYFNYEAQQDKSGLPNDRFSAERPEGSISTLTIQRTEQRDSAMYRCASSLGLGGALHFGNGTRLTVT.

The chain uses TRBV5-1 and TRBJ2-2; the D is unclear. CDR3 size: 15 residues. V was shortened by 0 bases and J by 7 bases, with 13 bases between the two germline ends. CDR1 SGHRS and CDR2 YFSETQ come from the germline V gene. In DNA, the CDR3 is TGCGCCAGCAGCTTGGCCGTAGACATCATCGGGGAGCTGTTTTTT. Residues: CASSLAVDIIGELFF.

The J gene is TRBJ1-6, the V gene TRBV30; perhaps TRBD1 as D (5 bases). V was trimmed by 6 bases and J by 3 bases, leaving 15 bases between them. Germline-derived CDR1 and CDR2 are GTSNPN and SVGIG (reference sequence). The CDR3 spans 15 residues. The CDR3 region is CACRQSLNYNSPLHF. The CDR3 DNA follows: TGTGCCTGCAGACAGTCTTTAAACTATAATTCACCCCTCCACTTT.

This chain uses TRBV27 with TRBJ1-5; a weak D match, TRBD1 (5 bases). This CDR3 contains 17 residues. V lost 5 bases and J 0 bases, leaving 17 bases between the germline ends. From germline, CDR1 is MNHEY and CDR2 SMNVEV (reference sequence). CDR3 region: CASSPPPGLFSNQPQHF. The CDR3 DNA is TGTGCCAGCAGTCCCCCCCCAGGGTTGTTTAGCAATCAGCCCCAGCATTTT.

This clone was picked up many times. This chain links TRBV7-9 with TRBJ1-1, with TRBD1 identical over 11 bases. There are 13 residues in the CDR3. The V gene's germline CDR1 is SEHNR and CDR2 FQNEAQ (reference sequence). J gave up 4 bases and V 10 bases, and 5 bases lay outside the gene matches. Here the CDR3 DNA reads TGTGCCACTACCGGGACAGGGGGCACTGAAGCTTTCTTT. The encoded protein is CATTGTGGTEAFF.

The chain employs TRBV28 and TRBJ1-2, with no clear D. The CDR3 is 14 residues long. CDR1 is MDHEN and CDR2 is SYDVKM in the germline V gene. Trimming shortened V by 6 bases and J by 3 bases, and 14 bases separated the two germline ends. The CDR3 coding sequence is TGTGCCAGCAGCTTCTCGGCACAGTACTATGGCTACACCTTC. It specifies CASSFSAQYYGYTF.

The rearrangement links TRBV7-2 to TRBJ2-1, with D unresolved. V was clipped by 2 bases and J by 12 bases, with 11 bases between them. This CDR3 contains 12 residues. CDR1 and CDR2 from the germline V gene are SGHTA and FQGNSA. CDR3 bases: TGTGCCAGCAGCTTAAAGGGAATGAGGCAGTTCTTC. Residues: CASSLKGMRQFF. The whole variable domain, filled in from reference TRBV7-2 and TRBJ2-1, reads GAGVSQSPSNKVTEKGKDVELRCDPISGHTALYWYRQSLGQGLEFLIYFQGNSAPDKSGLPSDRFSAERTGGSVSTLTIQRTQQEDSAVYLCASSLKGMRQFFGPGTRLTVL.

This chain links TRBV6-1 with TRBJ1-5; D call uncertain. The V end lost 1 base, the J end lost 4 bases, and 8 bases lay between the germline ends. Germline assignment: CDR1 MNHNS and CDR2 SASEGT. The CDR3 is 14 residues long. CDR3 in amino acids: CASSEDPGNQPQHF. CDR3 bases: TGTGCCAGCAGTGAAGACCCGGGAAATCAGCCCCAGCATTTT.

Many counts were recorded for this clone. This rearrangement joins TRBV10-3 to TRBJ2-2, with TRBD2 identical over 7 bases. The CDR3 consists of 12 residues. The germline CDR1 and CDR2 sequences are ENHRY and SYGVKD. Trimming cost V 6 bases and J 6 bases; bases outside gene matches: 1. This chain's CDR3 is CAIRGGPGELFF. The CDR3 nucleotides read TGTGCCATCAGGGGAGGGCCCGGGGAGCTGTTTTTT.

The rearrangement uses TRBV7-8 and TRBJ2-7; TRBD1 matches 7 bases. Germline V gene data show CDR1 as SGHVS and CDR2 as FQNEAQ. The CDR3 is made up of 15 amino acids. The V and J ends lost 5 bases and 5 bases, in that order; junction bases with no gene match: 12. Here the CDR3 reads CASSPAPDRAHEQYF. The CDR3 DNA follows: TGTGCCAGCAGCCCAGCCCCCGACAGGGCCCACGAGCAGTACTTC.

On this clone: This sample includes further DNA sequences coding for the same CDR3. The chain joins TRBV6-5 to TRBJ2-3, with no clear D. The CDR3 contains 14 residues. V shed 2 bases and J shed 6 bases, with 12 bases lying between them. Germline lookup yields CDR1 MNHEY and CDR2 SVGAGI. CDR3 region: CASSYGGRTDTQYF. In nucleotides, the CDR3 is TGTGCCAGCAGTTACGGTGGAAGGACGGATACGCAGTATTTT.

V usage is TRBV27 and J usage is TRBJ1-5; D is perhaps TRBD1 (5 bases). The V gene's germline CDR1 is MNHEY and CDR2 SMNVEV (reference sequence). V was clipped by 5 bases and J by 7 bases, with 21 bases between them. This CDR3 has 16 amino acids. DNA for the CDR3: TGTGCCAGCAGTAGTAGACGGGACTTTATGAGACAGCCCCAGCATTTT. Residues: CASSSRRDFMRQPQHF.

The chain has TRBV30 and TRBJ2-2, with unresolved D. V was trimmed by 5 bases and J by 2 bases, leaving 12 bases between them. The CDR3 loop spans 14 amino acids. The germline gives CDR1 GTSNPN, CDR2 SVGIG (reference sequence). DNA for the CDR3: TGTGCCTGGGCTGGCAGAGTCAACACCGGGGAGCTGTTTTTT. Translating gives CAWAGRVNTGELFF.

The V call is TRBV7-2, the J call TRBJ2-2; D tentatively reads TRBD1 or TRBD2 (6 bases each). Per germline, CDR1 SGHTA and CDR2 FQGNSA. V was pared by 1 base and J by 6 bases, with 12 bases between. This CDR3 is built from 15 residues. The CDR3 is CASSLVGGAAGELFF. DNA for the CDR3: TGTGCCAGCAGCTTAGTGGGGGGCGCGGCCGGGGAGCTGTTTTTT.

The sample holds a few counts of this clone. Other nucleotide sequences in the sample specify the same CDR3. The V call is TRBV19, the J call TRBJ1-2; D is undetermined. CDR1 and CDR2 (germline): LNHDA, SQIVND (reference sequence). This CDR3 is 13 amino acids long. Trimming cost V 1 base and J 4 bases, with 7 bases left between them. This CDR3 reads CASSIGAGYGYTF. CDR3 sequence (DNA): TGTGCCAGTAGTATAGGGGCAGGCTATGGCTACACCTTC.

There are a few counts of this clone. Other DNA sequences from this sample encode an identical CDR3 as well. The V call is TRBV19, the J call TRBJ1-4; D gene uncertain. CDR3 length equals 14 residues. Trimming took 2 bases from V and 8 from J, leaving 12 bases between them. The germline gives CDR1 LNHDA, CDR2 SQIVND (reference sequence). The CDR3 sequence: CASSIRVPEEKLFF. The CDR3 DNA is TGTGCCAGTAGTATAAGGGTACCCGAGGAAAAACTGTTTTTT.

This clone was observed a single time. The J gene is TRBJ2-2, the V gene TRBV7-8, with TRBD2 identical over 13 bases. The germline CDR1 and CDR2 sequences are SGHVS and FQNEAQ. The CDR3 is made up of 19 amino acids. V gave up 4 bases and J gave up 1 base; unmatched junction bases: 9. The CDR3 DNA reads as TGTGCCAGCAGCTCCCGACTAGCGGGGGGACCTAAGAACACCGGGGAGCTGTTTTTT. It is translated as CASSSRLAGGPKNTGELFF.

The V gene is TRBV10-3, the J gene TRBJ2-3; 8 nucleotides match TRBD2. J was trimmed by 6 bases and V by 0 bases; bases with no gene match: 5. The CDR3 covers 15 residues. Per germline, CDR1 ENHRY and CDR2 SYGVKD. The CDR3 spells CAISESNSGGDTQYF. In nucleotides, the CDR3 is TGTGCCATCAGTGAGTCGAACAGCGGGGGTGATACGCAGTATTTT.

There are a few counts of this clone. J is TRBJ2-7 and V is TRBV14; 7 bases agree with TRBD2. The CDR3 runs 14 residues. Trimming took 4 bases from V and 6 from J; bases not matched to a gene: 9. Germline CDR1 is SGHDN and CDR2 is FVKESK. CDR3 loop: CASSRFRASGEQYF. In nucleotides, the CDR3 is TGTGCCAGCAGCCGCTTTCGGGCTAGCGGCGAGCAGTACTTC.

This clone came up a few times. The CDR3 reads CSVHRGGQETQYF. In nucleotides, the CDR3 is TGCAGCGTCCACCGGGGCGGACAAGAGACCCAGTACTTC. The rearrangement uses TRBV29-1 and TRBJ2-5, with D perhaps being TRBD1 or TRBD2 (5 bases each). The CDR3 contains 13 residues. The ends were cut back, 6 bases at V and 2 bases at J, with 13 bases in the middle. Germline CDR1 SQVTM, CDR2 ANQGSEA.

The chain combines TRBV2 with TRBJ2-3, with D tentatively TRBD1 (5 bases). Deletions cut 6 bases from V and 2 bases from J, with 9 bases between. CDR3 length equals 13 residues. Germline V gene data show CDR1 as SNHLY and CDR2 as FYNNEI. The CDR3 reads CASSRVITDTQYF. In DNA, the CDR3 is TGTGCCAGCAGCAGGGTGATCACAGATACGCAGTATTTT.

This chain connects TRBV7-9 to TRBJ1-2; TRBD1 might be the D (5 bases). With 0 bases removed from V and 8 bases from J, the gap between germline ends came to 19 bases. Germline lookup yields CDR1 SEHNR and CDR2 FQNEAQ (reference sequence). The CDR3 is made up of 16 amino acids. The CDR3 region is CASSLARQGQAGGYTF. CDR3 sequence (DNA): TGTGCCAGCAGCTTAGCGCGTCAGGGCCAGGCTGGAGGCTACACCTTC.

This clone occurred a few times. The chain links TRBV28 to TRBJ1-6; tentatively, D is TRBD1 (5 bases). The CDR3 length is 16 residues. Between the trimmed V and J ends, which lost 3 bases and 0 bases, there was a span of 9 bases. The germline CDR1 and CDR2 sequences are MDHEN and SYDVKM. This CDR3 is CASSFSGSSYNSPLHF. The CDR3 region has the DNA TGTGCCAGCAGTTTTTCAGGGAGCTCCTATAATTCACCCCTCCACTTT.

The chain combines TRBV9 with TRBJ2-3; perhaps TRBD2 as D (6 bases). The CDR3 is made up of 15 amino acids. Per germline, CDR1 SGDLS and CDR2 YYNGEE. Trimming took off 2 bases at V and 2 bases at J, with 12 bases between the two ends. This chain's CDR3 is CASSVGSKNTDTQYF. CDR3 bases: TGTGCCAGCAGCGTCGGGAGCAAAAACACAGATACGCAGTATTTT.

This sequence joins TRBV30 and TRBJ1-4; D may be TRBD1 (5 bases). V was shortened by 5 bases and J by 7 bases, with 14 bases between the two germline ends. Germline-derived CDR1 and CDR2 are GTSNPN and SVGIG (reference sequence). This CDR3 spans 13 amino acids. Written as DNA, the CDR3 is TGTGCCTGGGCAGGAACCCAGGGTGAAAAACTGTTTTTT. As protein: CAWAGTQGEKLFF.

The chain uses TRBV29-1 and TRBJ2-1; the D is unclear. CDR3 length: 14 residues. Per germline, CDR1 SQVTM and CDR2 ANQGSEA. Trimming took 2 bases from V and 0 from J, leaving 8 bases between them. CDR3 residues: CSVEPSSSYNEQFF. For the CDR3, the DNA is TGCAGCGTTGAACCCTCGAGCTCCTACAATGAGCAGTTCTTC.

The rearrangement joins TRBV5-1 to TRBJ1-5; D possibly corresponds to TRBD1 (5 bases). Trimming took off 2 bases at V and 0 bases at J, with 9 bases between the two ends. CDR1 is SGHRS and CDR2 is YFSETQ in the germline V gene. This CDR3 is 15 amino acids long. CDR3 sequence: CASSFGGDSNQPQHF. CDR3 bases: TGCGCCAGCAGCTTTGGAGGGGATAGCAATCAGCCCCAGCATTTT.

This chain uses TRBV29-1 with TRBJ2-3, with 7 bases fitting TRBD1. CDR1 is SQVTM, CDR2 ANQGSEA, per germline. J lost 5 bases, V lost 5 bases, and 7 bases had no gene match. The CDR3 is 13 residues long. CDR3 nucleotides: TGCAGCGTTCGGGACAGTAATTTAGATACGCAGTATTTT. Protein: CSVRDSNLDTQYF.